In this sample, the clone carrying this TCR beta chain turned up many times. This record comes from a study of identical twins. The V gene's germline CDR1 is SQVTM and CDR2 ANQGSEA. V dropped 7 bases and J dropped 3; count of bases not matched to a gene: 7. The CDR3 spans 15 residues. A single record per CDR3 protein comes from TCRdb applying MiXCR to the 5' RACE reads. This repertoire shows 400,000 to 550,000 distinct CDR3 sequences, 14% found once; its top ten account for about 0.97%. The same specimen was also included in a second study, on yellow fever vaccine responses in identical twins.

Sample: CD4+ T cells sorted from blood. This TCR came from a woman aged 18-29 years in good health. This chain connects TRBV29-1 to TRBJ2-1; 12 nucleotides align to TRBD2. In nucleotides, the CDR3 is TGCAGCGCCGGGACTAGCGGGCTATTCTACAATGAGCAGTTCTTC. Encoded protein: CSAGTSGLFYNEQFF.